The 27 T cell receptor beta chains listed next were all sequenced from one sample in a study of blood T cell repertoires in COVID-19. Libraries were prepared by immunoSEQ multiplex PCR; TCRdb keeps only in-frame clonotypes and omits some of them. The repertoire has roughly 180,000 clones, around four fifths of them found once; the top ten carry 3.5% to 5%. Sequencing was performed on PBMCs or T cells enriched from blood (not recorded which). The receptors were sampled from a woman aged 45-65 years who had recovered from COVID-19.

This chain joins TRBV11-2 and TRBJ2-3; D is possibly TRBD1 (5 bases). The V gene lost 0 bases and the J gene lost 6 bases, with 16 bases spanning the gap. CDR1 is SGHAT and CDR2 is FQNNGV in the germline V gene. This CDR3 has 16 residues. CDR3 bases: TGTGCCAGCAGCTTAGAGTCGGCCCTAGGGGTTGATACGCAGTATTTT. Translating it yields CASSLESALGVDTQYF.

This clone appeared once. The gene calls are TRBV11-3 and TRBJ1-4, with D unclear. In germline, CDR1 is SGHNT, CDR2 YENEEA. CDR3 length: 15 amino acids. Trimming took 3 bases from V and 0 from J, leaving 8 bases between them. The CDR3 DNA is TGTGCCAGCAGCTTCACAGCTGCAACTAATGAAAAACTGTTTTTT. It codes for CASSFTAATNEKLFF.

The V gene is TRBV14, the J gene TRBJ1-4, with no clear D. Germline V gene data show CDR1 as SGHDN and CDR2 as FVKESK. V lost 0 bases and J lost 1, with 9 bases in between. The CDR3 length is 16 residues. CDR3 DNA: TGTGCCAGCAGCCAAGATCTCCGGGGAACTAATGAAAAACTGTTTTTT. Amino acid sequence: CASSQDLRGTNEKLFF.

The rearrangement links TRBV5-4 to TRBJ1-3, with TRBD1 matching 8 bases. Germline CDR1 and CDR2: SGHNT and YYREEE (reference sequence). The CDR3 is made up of 16 amino acids. With V trimmed by 1 base and J by 1 base, 4 bases remained unmatched. This chain's CDR3 is CASSLQGTGSGNTIYF. CDR3 DNA sequence: TGTGCCAGCAGCTTGCAGGGGACAGGTTCTGGAAACACCATATATTTT.

The V call is TRBV6-1, the J call TRBJ1-6; D may be TRBD1 (5 bases). V lost 2 bases to trimming and J lost 10 bases, with 12 bases between them. CDR3 length equals 14 residues. The germline gives CDR1 MNHNS, CDR2 SASEGT. CDR3 DNA sequence: TGTGCCAGCAGTGAATTAAGGGGTCGGTCACCCCTCCACTTT. Its protein is CASSELRGRSPLHF.

The gene calls are TRBV30 and TRBJ1-1; possibly TRBD1 for D (6 bases). The germline V and J ends were trimmed by 6 bases and 1 base, with 9 bases remaining between them. Per germline, CDR1 GTSNPN and CDR2 SVGIG (reference sequence). The CDR3 loop spans 12 amino acids. The CDR3 DNA reads TGTGCCTGTGAACAGGGGAACACTGAAGCTTTCTTT. Translated: CACEQGNTEAFF.

The J gene is TRBJ1-1, the V gene TRBV30; 9 positions match TRBD1. Germline CDR1 reads GTSNPN; CDR2 reads SVGIG (reference sequence). After removal of 5 bases from V and 10 bases from J, the junction contained 11 bases not matched to a gene. CDR3 length equals 13 residues. CDR3 bases: TGTGCCTGGGGTGGCCGAACAGGGGGCTCAGCTTTCTTT. As protein: CAWGGRTGGSAFF.

A single count supports this clone. V gene TRBV7-9 combines with J gene TRBJ1-6, with a tentative D call TRBD1 (5 bases). CDR1 SEHNR and CDR2 FQNEAQ come from the germline V gene (reference sequence). The CDR3 has 15 residues. Trimming removed 5 bases at V and 9 bases at J, with 17 bases between. DNA for the CDR3: TGTGCCAGCAGCGTTAACCCAGGGCTCCGTTCACCCCTCCACTTT. Its translation: CASSVNPGLRSPLHF.

The V gene is TRBV30, the J gene TRBJ1-2; weak D call: TRBD1 (6 bases). CDR3 length: 14 residues. V was pared by 4 bases and J by 8 bases, with 20 bases between. Germline CDR1 reads GTSNPN; CDR2 reads SVGIG (reference sequence). CDR3 sequence: CAWTSLWQGNGYTF. CDR3 coding DNA: TGTGCCTGGACTTCGTTATGGCAGGGGAACGGCTACACCTTC.

The V gene is TRBV5-1, the J gene TRBJ1-4; D gene ambiguous. This CDR3 region has 13 residues. V lost 4 bases, J lost 7 bases, and 11 bases lay in between. Germline CDR1 SGHRS, CDR2 YFSETQ. CDR3 bases: TGCGCCAGCAGCCCCGGGGAGGGTGAAAAACTGTTTTTT. The encoded protein is CASSPGEGEKLFF.

The chain recombines TRBV6-2 or TRBV6-3 with TRBJ1-5, with 7 nucleotides matching TRBD1. The V gene end was trimmed by 4 bases and the J gene end by 1 base; junction bases not matched to a gene: 10. Germline-derived CDR1 and CDR2 are MNHEY and SVGEGT. The CDR3 loop spans 17 amino acids. Here the CDR3 reads CASSLTRTGWSNQPQHF. The CDR3 DNA is TGTGCCAGCAGTTTAACCCGGACAGGCTGGAGCAATCAGCCCCAGCATTTT.

This clone showed up just once. This chain uses TRBV6-5 with TRBJ2-2; 16 nucleotides align to TRBD2. Losses at the gene ends were 6 bases for V and 10 bases for J; bases not matched to a gene: 5. The CDR3 consists of 15 residues. Germline CDR1 MNHEY, CDR2 SVGAGI. For the CDR3, the DNA is TGTGCCAGCAGGGGACTAGCGGGAGGGCCTTTGGAGCTGTTTTTT. It encodes CASRGLAGGPLELFF.

The rearrangement links TRBV3-1 (or the pseudogene TRBV3-2) to TRBJ2-3; D remains ambiguous. Trimming cost V 4 bases and J 4 bases, with 12 bases left between them. The CDR3 runs 14 residues. Germline V gene sequence: CDR1 LGHDT, CDR2 YNNKEL (reference sequence). CDR3: CASSPLSAADTQYF. Written as DNA, the CDR3 is TGTGCCAGCAGCCCCCTAAGTGCTGCAGATACGCAGTATTTT.

This clone was counted between two and nine times. The V call is TRBV4-1, the J call TRBJ2-5, with TRBD1 as a possible D gene (5 bases). The CDR3 runs to 14 residues. The germline V gene encodes CDR1 MGHRA and CDR2 YSYEKL. Between the trimmed V and J ends, which lost 0 bases and 5 bases, there was a span of 10 bases. The CDR3 DNA is TGCGCCAGCAGCCAAGATCCAGGGCGGGAGACCCAGTACTTC. The encoded protein is CASSQDPGRETQYF.

V gene TRBV19 combines with J gene TRBJ1-2; 9 bases align to TRBD1. With V trimmed by 2 bases and J by 2 bases, 6 bases remained unmatched. Germline loops: CDR1 LNHDA, CDR2 SQIVND (reference sequence). This CDR3 comprises 16 residues. The CDR3 loop is CASSIMGTGKNYGYTF. The CDR3 region has the DNA TGTGCCAGTAGTATAATGGGGACAGGGAAGAACTATGGCTACACCTTC.

V is TRBV11-2 and J is TRBJ1-2; 10 bases match TRBD1. Trimming cost V 4 bases and J 6 bases; bases outside gene matches: 5. Germline loops: CDR1 SGHAT, CDR2 FQNNGV. The CDR3 runs to 14 residues. The DNA for the CDR3 is TGTGCCAGCAGCTCAGGGACAGGGGTGAATGGCTACACCTTC. Amino acids: CASSSGTGVNGYTF.

CDR3: CASSLLLGARTEAFF. The CDR3 nucleotides are TGTGCCAGTAGCCTCTTATTGGGGGCGCGGACTGAAGCTTTCTTT. The chain links TRBV19 to TRBJ1-1; tentatively, D is TRBD1 (6 bases). There are 15 residues in the CDR3. Looked up from germline, CDR1 is LNHDA and CDR2 is SQIVND (reference sequence). V was pared by 6 bases and J by 5 bases, with 19 bases between.

In its sample, this clone was seen a few times. V usage is TRBV7-2 and J usage is TRBJ1-2; the match to TRBD1 covers 8 bases. Trimming removed 2 bases from V and 3 bases from J; junction bases left unmatched: 2. CDR3 length: 14 residues. Germline V gene data show CDR1 as SGHTA and CDR2 as FQGNSA. The CDR3 here is CASSLQGADYGYTF. DNA for the CDR3: TGTGCCAGCAGCTTACAGGGGGCGGACTATGGCTACACCTTC.

The chain has TRBV30 and TRBJ1-3; 8 bases map to TRBD1. The V and J ends lost 5 bases and 2 bases, in that order; junction bases with no gene match: 2. Looked up from germline, CDR1 is GTSNPN and CDR2 is SVGIG (reference sequence). CDR3 length: 13 residues. Here the CDR3 reads CAWEDRAGNTIYF. CDR3 coding DNA: TGTGCCTGGGAGGACAGGGCTGGAAACACCATATATTTT.

This chain uses TRBV6-5 with TRBJ1-2; tentatively, D is TRBD1 (6 bases). V gave up 2 bases and J gave up 4 bases, with 11 bases separating them. Germline lookup yields CDR1 MNHEY and CDR2 SVGAGI. CDR3 length equals 14 residues. CDR3 residues: CASSYLPQGYGYTF. CDR3 coding DNA: TGTGCCAGCAGTTACCTACCACAGGGCTATGGCTACACCTTC.

CDR3 DNA: TGTGCCAGCTCACCTTATGGGTCGACAGAGGATCGCTACACCTTC. It codes for CASSPYGSTEDRYTF. The V and J genes are TRBV18 and TRBJ1-2; the D gene is possibly TRBD1 (5 bases). This CDR3 region has 15 residues. Trimming removed 3 bases at V and 9 bases at J, with 20 bases between. Germline CDR1 and CDR2: KGHSH and LQKENI.

This chain connects TRBV7-2 to TRBJ1-3, with TRBD1 as a possible D gene (5 bases). The germline V and J ends were trimmed by 1 base and 0 bases, with 7 bases remaining between them. CDR1 is SGHTA, CDR2 FQGNSA, per germline. The CDR3 spans 15 residues. The DNA of the CDR3 is TGTGCCAGCAGCTTAGGGGGCGGCTCTGGAAACACCATATATTTT. This encodes CASSLGGGSGNTIYF.

The rearrangement uses TRBV7-9 and TRBJ1-6; 7 nucleotides agree with TRBD1. The germline V gene has CDR1 SEHNR and CDR2 FQNEAQ (reference sequence). V gave up 8 bases and J gave up 7 bases; unmatched junction bases: 14. This CDR3 comprises 16 residues. CDR3: CASGAGGQERNSPLHF. The DNA for the CDR3 is TGTGCCAGCGGGGCAGGGGGACAAGAACGGAATTCACCCCTCCACTTT.

The CDR3 spells CASSLIGQGETEAFF. The CDR3 DNA is TGCGCCAGCAGCTTGATTGGGCAGGGGGAGACTGAAGCTTTCTTT. The chain carries TRBV5-1 and TRBJ1-1; 7 nucleotides align to TRBD1. The CDR3 runs to 15 residues. Per the germline V gene, CDR1 is SGHRS and CDR2 is YFSETQ. The V gene end was trimmed by 1 base and the J gene end by 5 bases; junction bases not matched to a gene: 8.

This clone was counted only a few times. The CDR3 nucleotides are TGCGCCAGCAGCCAAGGCGGGGCCTTCCTCTATGGCTACACCTTC. It specifies CASSQGGAFLYGYTF. This chain joins TRBV4-3 and TRBJ1-2; D is perhaps TRBD1 (5 bases). Trimming took 1 base from V and 4 from J, leaving 13 bases between them. The CDR3 is 15 residues long. Germline CDR1 LGHNA, CDR2 YSLEER.

The sample holds one count of this clone. J is TRBJ2-7 and V is TRBV13; TRBD2 is a possible D gene (7 bases). Trimming took 6 bases from V and 2 from J, leaving 17 bases between them. CDR1 and CDR2 (germline): PRHDT, FYEKMQ (reference sequence). CDR3 length: 15 residues. CDR3 amino acids: CASSFSGGGPYEQYV. The CDR3 DNA reads as TGTGCCAGCAGTTTTTCCGGCGGGGGCCCCTACGAGCAGTACGTC.

This sequence joins TRBV12-3 or TRBV12-4 and TRBJ1-1; D is undetermined. CDR3 length: 12 residues. V lost 4 bases to trimming and J lost 3 bases, with 6 bases between them. CDR3 nucleotides: TGTGCCAGCAGTTGGGAGGACACTGAAGCTTTCTTT. Its protein product is CASSWEDTEAFF.